This entry describes one T cell receptor (beta chain). Its antigen is not known. TCRdb redid the calling of the reads with MiXCR, one entry per CDR3 protein. Here the sample spans 350,000 to 400,000 distinct CDR3 sequences, about 35% being singletons. This entry belongs to a study of T cell repertoires in cytomegalovirus infection. The CDR3 spans 15 residues. Losses at the gene ends were 6 bases for V and 3 bases for J; bases not matched to a gene: 7. V usage is TRBV12-3 or TRBV12-4 and J usage is TRBJ2-7; TRBD1 agrees at 11 bases. The sequence was obtained from a human donor in good health (CMV status not recorded). Some clones in this sample may be carry-over from other donors' samples. Sequencing used cultured PBMCs, obtained from culture after CMV antigen stimulation. CDR3 nucleotide sequence: TGTGCCAGCAGCAAGGGACAGGGGGTTTACTACGAGCAGTACGTC. Translation gives CASSKGQGVYYEQYV.